This entry lists 3 T cell receptor beta chains sequenced from one sample in a study of metastatic and nonmetastatic thyroid tumors. TCRdb re-clonotyped the PCR reads via MiXCR. Of about 53,000 clones in the sample, about 20% were seen once. Patients underwent thyroid surgery, and none had received any treatment before it. Material for sequencing was blood. All receptors derive from a female donor with papillary thyroid cancer or a benign thyroid nodule (not recorded which). Some clones in this sample may be carry-over from other donors' samples.

This clone has a count of ten or more. This chain uses TRBV9 with TRBJ2-1, with a tentative D call TRBD2 (7 bases). Per the germline V gene, CDR1 is SGDLS and CDR2 is YYNGEE. CDR3 length equals 15 residues. Deletions cut 0 bases from V and 5 bases from J, with 12 bases between. In DNA, the CDR3 is TGTGCCAGCAGCGTAGGGGGGGGCCTTCACAATGAGCAGTTCTTC. Translation: CASSVGGGLHNEQFF.

At least ten counts were recorded for this clone. This CDR3 is CSARDPTKLYEQYF. In DNA form, the CDR3 reads TGCAGTGCTAGAGATCCTACAAAACTCTACGAGCAGTACTTC. The chain combines TRBV20-1 with TRBJ2-7; D is unresolved. V gave up 0 bases and J gave up 3 bases, with 12 bases separating them. The CDR3 extends over 14 amino acids. Germline CDR1 DFQATT, CDR2 SNEGSKA (reference sequence).

This clone was counted many times. CDR3 nucleotide sequence: TGTGCCAGCAGCCTCGGTGAGGGCCTCCAAGAGACCCAGTACTTC. As protein: CASSLGEGLQETQYF. This chain connects TRBV7-2 to TRBJ2-5, with D possibly being TRBD2 (5 bases). Between the trimmed V and J ends, which lost 5 bases and 1 base, there was a span of 14 bases. The CDR3 consists of 15 residues. Per germline, CDR1 SGHTA and CDR2 FQGNSA.